The subject of this entry is one T cell receptor beta chain. The sample is drawn from a study of blood T cell repertoires in COVID-19. Study-wide context: The samples span acute and convalescent COVID-19 from the United States, Italy and Spain. Nucleic acid was either cDNA or gDNA, and it came from T cells, B-cell-depleted T cells, or PBMCs.

TCRdb's table, derived via immunoSEQ multiplex PCR, lists solely in-frame clones and lacks some. The table has around 300,000 clones, 75% to 90% seen once; the top ten hold about 5%. The CDR3 is 15 amino acids. V lost 2 bases and J lost 6, with 14 bases in between. Per germline, CDR1 MNHEY and CDR2 SMNVEV (reference sequence). The TCR was taken from a man aged 25 to 40 who had recovered from COVID-19. Specimen: PBMCs or T cells enriched from blood (not recorded which). The V call is TRBV27, the J call TRBJ1-5; no firm D call. The DNA of the CDR3 is TGTGCCAGCAGTTTAGGAGGGCTCCCCAGTCAGCCCCAGCATTTT. Protein: CASSLGGLPSQPQHF.